This T cell receptor (beta chain) was obtained from a study of T cell responses to AZD1222 COVID-19 vaccine (dated by TCRdb to about 2021). A note on the overall study: TCR sequencing was performed for more than 230 trial participants, of whom 200 to 220 were given two doses of AZD1222 and around 26 were given two doses of MenACWY control vaccine. Trial participants were enrolled by age into 18-55, 56-69 and 70-plus year subgroups, with roughly 160, 29 and 62 TCR-sequenced participants respectively. General conclusions and limits of the study: Spike-specific TCR breadth and depth rose significantly after two AZD1222 doses compared with day 0 and with MenACWY recipients. Because no day 14 peak-response samples were available, the repertoires could be characterized only after the peak T cell response. The 56-69-year group was small, and its depth increase did not reach significance, likely because of low power. Most participants were white British and females outnumbered males, and the authors suggested that clonal diversity may have been underestimated. Reportedly, almost half of the unique spike-specific TCRs recognized epitopes lying outside the regions that are mutated in the B.1.351 and B.1.1.7 variants. Vaccine-associated CD4 TCRs spanned the whole spike protein, with dominant responses in regions 160-218 and 743-854. Only a handful of AZD1222 recipients were SARS-CoV-2 seropositive at baseline, limiting conclusions about previously exposed vaccinees.

The time point label, as the study defines it: about 28 days (+/-7) after the second vaccine dose. AZD1222 recipients given second doses at about 4 weeks or at about 12 weeks were pooled, since spike-specific TCR depth and breadth were not found to differ between the two schedules. Samples from vaccinated people were obtained from the UK trials COV001 and COV002, which included a single-blind randomized controlled phase 2/3 trial of AZD1222 (ChAdOx1 nCoV-19) in healthy adults. For TCRbeta chain sequencing, PBMC samples were collected from trial participants at day 0 and at day 28 after the second dose. The CDR3 regions of human TCRbeta chains were analyzed by immunosequencing. Processing in the source paper ran as follows. TCRs in the repertoires were matched against a reference library of SARS-CoV-2-specific TCRs that had been generated with the MIRA antigen-specificity platform. Breadth was defined as the fraction of unique TCRs that were SARS-CoV-2-associated, and depth was defined as the fraction of total T cells that were SARS-CoV-2-associated. Using the MIRA data, each spike-specific TCR was assigned both to the spike region to which the TCR was reactive and to a CD4 or CD8 class. Log10-transformed breadth and depth values were compared by one-way ANOVA with Sidak's multiple comparisons tests. Sourced from immuneACCESS, this table was stored by TCRdb with only in-frame sequences that have V and J called. A share of the clones is absent; for the studies checked, an unresolved V gene accounts for under half, and the remainder has no known explanation. The V and J calls and clone size come from that table; D and trimming were worked out from the DNA. Recorded for this sample are nearly 55,000 clones; roughly 90% of them occurred a single time. The top ten hold approximately 14% of the sample.

The CDR3 covers 15 residues, taking in both the cysteine and the phenylalanine. Just CDR3 DNA is preserved here, 45 bases in frame from base 1. The germline V gene (reference sequence) provides CDR1 LNHDA and CDR2 SQIVND. Here V drops 4 bases and J drops 1 base, and the junction holds 2 bases not matched to any gene. With regard to this clone: Its antigen is unknown. Within one base of it there is no much larger clone, and no base qualities were kept.

This receptor chain uses TRBV19 and TRBJ2-7; 12 middle bases align to TRBD1. Sequencing was performed on peripheral blood, taken 28 days after the second AZD1222 dose. The source is an adult who received the AZD1222 COVID-19 vaccine. CDR3 loop: CASSKGQGASYEQYF. The DNA sequence reads TGTGCCAGTAGTAAGGGACAGGGGGCATCCTACGAGCAGTACTTC.